The rows below give T cell receptor beta chains drawn from one sample of a study of identical twins. TCRdb analysed the 5' RACE reads with MiXCR anew, one entry per CDR3 protein. The sample carries a few hundred thousand distinct CDR3 sequences, approximately 8.7% recorded once. Sequencing was performed on naive T cells sorted from blood. The receptors were sampled from a woman in her fifties or sixties in good health. Both conserved end residues are part of each CDR3. D genes are given only for firm matches. For some rows the clone size is stated as once, few or many, or as a class when expanded; others skip it.

CDR3 protein,CDR3 DNA,J gene,clone size,D gene,V gene
CAVRPTGEVHNEQFF,TGTGCCGTACGACCTACGGGAGAGGTCCACAATGAGCAGTTCTTC,TRBJ2-1,-,-,TRBV7-8
CSVDREFGYTF,TGCAGCGTCGACAGGGAATTTGGCTACACCTTC,TRBJ1-2,-,TRBD1,TRBV29-1
CASSPYRDSSTDTQYF,TGTGCCAGCTCACCGTACCGGGACAGTAGCACAGATACGCAGTATTTT,TRBJ2-3,-,TRBD1,TRBV18
CASLSGSQLNEQFF,TGTGCCAGCCTTAGCGGGAGTCAGTTGAATGAGCAGTTCTTC,TRBJ2-1,many,TRBD2,TRBV7-9
CASSPDWTGGEPQHF,TGTGCCAGCAGCCCAGATTGGACAGGGGGGGAGCCCCAGCATTTT,TRBJ1-5,few,TRBD1,TRBV7-9
CASSILGQSSYNEQFF,TGTGCCAGTAGTATCCTTGGACAGAGCTCCTACAATGAGCAGTTCTTC,TRBJ2-1,few,-,TRBV19
CASSPLADSSYNEQFF,TGTGCCAGCAGCCCTTTGGCAGATAGCTCCTACAATGAGCAGTTCTTC,TRBJ2-1,-,-,TRBV7-6
CASSHKNIQYF,TGTGCCAGCAGCCACAAAAACATTCAGTACTTC,TRBJ2-4,few,-,TRBV12-3/TRBV12-4
CSVGSDSNQPQHF,TGCAGCGTTGGTTCCGATAGCAATCAGCCCCAGCATTTT,TRBJ1-5,few,-,TRBV29-1
CASSLRLITSTDTQYF,TGCGCCAGCAGCCTTCGACTGATTACTAGCACAGATACGCAGTATTTT,TRBJ2-3,few,-,TRBV4-1
CASRLAGSGNEQFF,TGTGCCAGCAGACTAGCGGGGAGTGGGAATGAGCAGTTCTTC,TRBJ2-1,few,TRBD2,TRBV12-3/TRBV12-4
CSYGRGGSNEQFF,TGCAGCTACGGGAGGGGAGGTTCCAATGAGCAGTTCTTC,TRBJ2-1,-,TRBD2,TRBV20-1
CASSSPRRNYGYTF,TGTGCCAGCAGCTCCCCCAGGAGGAACTATGGCTACACCTTC,TRBJ1-2,few,-,TRBV11-2
CASSQDSDLTDTQYF,TGTGCCAGCAGCCAAGATTCGGATCTCACAGATACGCAGTATTTT,TRBJ2-3,-,-,TRBV3-1
CASSFPDRPSGEKLFF,TGTGCCAGCAGCTTTCCTGACAGGCCGTCTGGTGAAAAACTGTTTTTT,TRBJ1-4,many,-,TRBV7-9
CATTVGQGFYGYTF,TGTGCCACTACCGTGGGACAGGGATTCTATGGCTACACCTTC,TRBJ1-2,-,TRBD1,TRBV19
CSANSLGQPQHF,TGCAGTGCAAACTCCTTAGGGCAGCCCCAGCATTTT,TRBJ1-5,few,-,TRBV20-1
CASSSSGGRASFHEQYF,TGTGCCAGCAGCTCCTCTGGCGGGAGGGCCTCATTCCACGAGCAGTACTTC,TRBJ2-7,-,TRBD2,TRBV13
CSVVVARTDTQYF,TGCAGCGTTGTGGTCGCTCGCACAGATACGCAGTATTTT,TRBJ2-3,-,-,TRBV29-1
CASRGLAGASTDTQYF,TGTGCCAGCAGAGGACTAGCGGGAGCATCCACAGATACGCAGTATTTT,TRBJ2-3,few,TRBD2,TRBV27
CASSYFPPGLNTEAFF,TGTGCCAGCAGTTACTTCCCTCCGGGCTTGAACACTGAAGCTTTCTTT,TRBJ1-1,-,-,TRBV6-2/TRBV6-3
CSARDRFEGYIQYF,TGCAGTGCTAGAGATCGGTTTGAGGGCTACATTCAGTACTTC,TRBJ2-4,few,-,TRBV20-1
CSVDPGPPHEQFF,TGCAGCGTTGACCCCGGGCCCCCACATGAGCAGTTCTTC,TRBJ2-1,many,-,TRBV29-1
CASSPAGGFYGYTF,TGTGCCAGCAGCCCCGCGGGTGGATTTTATGGCTACACCTTC,TRBJ1-2,few,-,TRBV12-3/TRBV12-4
CASRSVQGTNTEAFF,TGTGCCAGCAGGTCTGTACAGGGTACGAACACTGAAGCTTTCTTT,TRBJ1-1,-,-,TRBV7-9
CASSPTAGANVLTF,TGTGCCAGCTCACCTACAGCTGGGGCCAACGTCCTGACTTTC,TRBJ2-6,-,-,TRBV18
CASTVWNEQFF,TGTGCCAGCACCGTATGGAATGAGCAGTTCTTC,TRBJ2-1,-,-,TRBV6-1
CATSSGAVPNNNEQFF,TGTGCCACCAGCAGTGGGGCGGTCCCCAACAACAATGAGCAGTTCTTC,TRBJ2-1,many,-,TRBV15
CATSDFLPTGGRSETQYF,TGTGCCACCAGTGATTTCCTCCCGACAGGGGGCAGGTCAGAGACCCAGTACTTC,TRBJ2-5,few,TRBD1,TRBV24-1
CSARRGGSYNEQFF,TGCAGTGCTAGACGCGGGGGCTCCTACAATGAGCAGTTCTTC,TRBJ2-1,few,TRBD2,TRBV20-1
CASSQSGYKSPLHF,TGTGCCAGCAGCCAAAGTGGGTATAAGTCACCCCTCCACTTT,TRBJ1-6,-,-,TRBV3-1
CSARRGSGEQYF,TGCAGTGCCCGCCGGGGGAGCGGGGAGCAGTACTTC,TRBJ2-7,-,-,TRBV20-1
CASSPRPDSFNTEAFF,TGTGCCAGCAGCCCTCGACCGGACAGCTTCAACACTGAAGCTTTCTTT,TRBJ1-1,few,-,TRBV9
CSVAHIEAFF,TGCAGCGTTGCCCATATCGAGGCGTTCTTC,TRBJ2-1,many,-,TRBV29-1
CSARDPREVDSPLHF,TGCAGTGCTAGAGATCCCAGGGAGGTCGATTCACCCCTCCACTTT,TRBJ1-6,few,-,TRBV20-1
CASSPFLGSHYNEQFF,TGTGCCAGCAGCCCCTTCCTCGGGAGCCATTACAATGAGCAGTTCTTC,TRBJ2-1,few,-,TRBV14
CSVEDGAGGYEQYF,TGCAGCGTTGAAGACGGAGCGGGTGGATACGAGCAGTACTTC,TRBJ2-7,many,-,TRBV29-1
CASSLGTANTGELFF,TGCGCCAGCAGCTTGGGGACAGCGAACACCGGGGAGCTGTTTTTT,TRBJ2-2,many,-,TRBV5-1
CASSLWTGVVNEQFF,TGCGCCAGCAGCCTATGGACAGGGGTAGTCAATGAGCAGTTCTTC,TRBJ2-1,few,TRBD1,TRBV5-1
CASSRGGSQETQYF,TGTGCCAGCTCACGTGGGGGCAGCCAAGAGACCCAGTACTTC,TRBJ2-5,-,-,TRBV18
CAIGRESSYEQYF,TGTGCCATCGGGCGGGAGAGCTCCTACGAGCAGTACTTC,TRBJ2-7,-,TRBD2,TRBV10-3
CSARGVANTEAFF,TGCAGTGCTAGAGGGGTCGCAAACACTGAAGCTTTCTTT,TRBJ1-1,-,-,TRBV20-1
CASSISAGEVETQYF,TGTGCCAGTAGTATCTCGGCAGGGGAGGTAGAGACCCAGTACTTC,TRBJ2-5,-,-,TRBV19
CASSLDLATTNEKLFF,TGCGCCAGCAGCCTCGACCTAGCTACAACTAATGAAAAACTGTTTTTT,TRBJ1-4,few,-,TRBV4-1
CASSGASGANNEQFF,TGTGCCAGCAGTGGGGCTAGCGGGGCCAACAATGAGCAGTTCTTC,TRBJ2-1,few,TRBD2,TRBV6-1
CSVEVGNEQYF,TGCAGCGTTGAAGTGGGGAACGAGCAGTACTTC,TRBJ2-7,many,-,TRBV29-1
CASSQELGGSGGANVLTF,TGTGCCAGCAGCCAAGAGCTGGGCGGGAGTGGCGGGGCCAACGTCCTGACTTTC,TRBJ2-6,-,TRBD2,TRBV4-2
CASSSPGLAVVEQFF,TGTGCCAGCAGTTCCCCGGGACTAGCGGTAGTTGAGCAGTTCTTC,TRBJ2-1,many,TRBD2,TRBV6-5
CASSLAGTGNIQYF,TGCGCCAGCAGCTTGGCCGGGACAGGGAACATTCAGTACTTC,TRBJ2-4,many,TRBD1,TRBV5-1
CSARDPLVGLIETQYF,TGCAGTGCTAGAGATCCTCTAGTGGGACTAATCGAGACCCAGTACTTC,TRBJ2-5,-,TRBD2,TRBV20-1